These 28 T cell receptor beta chains came from one sample sequenced in a study of early T cells in non-severe SARS-CoV-2 infection. TCRdb reprocessed the 5' RACE reads via MiXCR and lists one record per CDR3 protein. The table lists about 55,000 distinct CDR3 sequences, around an eighth of them singletons. Sequencing input: whole blood. The receptors come from an adult who was a healthcare worker with PCR-confirmed SARS-CoV-2 infection or an uninfected control (not recorded which).

This sequence joins TRBV6-2 or TRBV6-3 and TRBJ2-3; D is unclear. The CDR3 has 11 amino acids. Trimming took off 11 bases at V and 5 bases at J, with 11 bases between the two ends. Germline CDR1 MNHEY, CDR2 SVGEGT. The CDR3 coding sequence is TGTGCCGTCCAGGATTTAGATACGCAGTATTTT. Encoded protein: CAVQDLDTQYF.

The table lists this clonotype with a count of one. V is TRBV12-3 or TRBV12-4 and J is TRBJ2-3, with 9 bases that match TRBD1. This CDR3 has 17 amino acids. The V segment lost 6 bases and the J segment 2 bases; nucleotides outside the gene matches: 12. CDR3 protein: CASSLGRGTGNTDTQYF. The CDR3 DNA reads TGTGCCAGCAGCCTGGGTCGGGGGACAGGGAACACAGATACGCAGTATTTT.

The rearrangement joins TRBV29-1 to TRBJ2-1, with 8 bases lining up with TRBD2. Unmatched junction bases numbered 1, after V lost 5 bases and J lost 4 bases. CDR3 size: 12 residues. Per germline, CDR1 SQVTM and CDR2 ANQGSEA. CDR3 loop: CSVRGGYNEQFF. CDR3 coding DNA: TGCAGCGTTCGGGGGGGGTACAATGAGCAGTTCTTC.

This clonotype was detected a few times. The chain carries TRBV29-1 and TRBJ1-1, with no clear D. The CDR3 is made up of 13 amino acids. V was trimmed by 3 bases and J by 2 bases, leaving 10 bases between them. Germline loops: CDR1 SQVTM, CDR2 ANQGSEA. This CDR3 is CSVDFSTNTEAFF. The CDR3 DNA is TGCAGCGTTGATTTCAGCACCAACACTGAAGCTTTCTTT.

This clonotype appeared many times. The chain is built from TRBV13 and TRBJ1-6; D not resolved. There are 14 residues in the CDR3. Trimming stripped 4 bases from V and 7 bases from J, with 11 bases between. From germline, CDR1 is PRHDT and CDR2 FYEKMQ (reference sequence). CDR3 amino acids: CASSSSLGNSPLHF. CDR3 sequence (DNA): TGTGCCAGCAGCTCGAGTTTGGGGAATTCACCCCTCCACTTT.

About this clonotype: A much larger clone differs by one base, so this may be a read error. The CDR3 end shows no conserved phenylalanine or tryptophan, and so a read error is likely. This chain links TRBV5-4 with TRBJ2-5, with TRBD1 identical over 9 bases. In germline, CDR1 is SGHNT, CDR2 YYREEE (reference sequence). This CDR3 comprises 14 residues. Unmatched junction bases numbered 1, after V lost 0 bases and J lost 4 bases. CDR3 amino acids: CASSLGQGVETQYI. CDR3 nucleotides: TGTGCCAGCAGCTTGGGACAGGGGGTAGAGACCCAGTACATC.

This chain connects TRBV27 to TRBJ1-2; a weak D match, TRBD1 (5 bases). CDR1 is MNHEY and CDR2 is SMNVEV in the germline V gene (reference sequence). This CDR3 is 14 amino acids long. Trimming pared 5 bases from V and 6 bases from J, leaving 16 bases between. CDR3 coding DNA: TGTGCCAGCAGTATCGGGACCGCCTTGGATGGCTACACCTTC. Its protein is CASSIGTALDGYTF.

The sample holds a few counts of this clonotype. The V call is TRBV7-2, the J call TRBJ1-4; a weak D match, TRBD1 (5 bases). CDR3 length equals 13 residues. Germline V gives CDR1 SGHTA, CDR2 FQGNSA. The V and J ends lost 1 base and 8 bases respectively, with 8 bases between them. CDR3 DNA sequence: TGTGCCAGCAGCTTAGTGGCAGGGGAAAAACTGTTTTTT. Translating it yields CASSLVAGEKLFF.

This rearrangement joins TRBV5-4 to TRBJ2-7; 9 bases align to TRBD1. V was clipped by 5 bases and J by 3 bases; unmatched bases: 9. CDR3 length equals 15 residues. Germline CDR1 reads SGHNT; CDR2 reads YYREEE (reference sequence). The CDR3 DNA reads TGTGCCAGCAGGCTGGACAGGGGCACCTTCTACGAGCAGTACTTC. This translates into CASRLDRGTFYEQYF.

Only a few counts were recorded for this clonotype. The V gene is TRBV12-3 or TRBV12-4, the J gene TRBJ2-1; 12 nucleotides match TRBD1. The junction had 22 bases not matched to a gene; V was cut back by 6 bases and J by 10 bases. The CDR3 is 19 residues long. The CDR3 sequence: CASSPDSWGTGGLTGEQFF. The DNA of the CDR3 is TGTGCCAGCAGCCCAGACTCATGGGGGACAGGGGGCCTCACTGGGGAGCAGTTCTTC.

This clonotype was observed many times. This chain connects TRBV10-3 to TRBJ2-3, with D maybe TRBD1 (6 bases). The CDR3 consists of 16 residues. Germline V lookup: CDR1 ENHRY, CDR2 SYGVKD. V dropped 2 bases and J dropped 5 bases, with 17 bases sitting between them. The CDR3 loop reads CAISEGSGQGRDTQYF. Written as DNA, the CDR3 is TGTGCCATCAGTGAGGGAAGTGGGCAGGGGAGAGATACGCAGTATTTT.

This clonotype was detected ten times or more. The chain uses TRBV11-2 and TRBJ2-7; TRBD1 matches 8 bases. Germline trimming cut 5 bases from V and 2 bases from J; bases unmatched to any gene: 2. Germline loops: CDR1 SGHAT, CDR2 FQNNGV. There are 13 residues in the CDR3. CDR3 sequence reads: CASSLTGAYEQYF. CDR3 DNA sequence: TGTGCCAGCAGCCTGACAGGGGCCTACGAGCAGTACTTC.

There are a few counts of this clonotype. The V call is TRBV7-6, the J call TRBJ2-1; 13 bases agree with TRBD2. Germline CDR1 SGHVS, CDR2 FNYEAQ. The CDR3 has 15 amino acids. Trimming at V came to 5 bases and at J to 9 bases, leaving 7 bases not matched to a gene. The CDR3 DNA reads as TGTGCCAGCAGCACAACTAGCGGGGGGGCTCTTGAGCAGTTCTTC. Translation gives CASSTTSGGALEQFF.

This clonotype came up many times. The rearrangement uses TRBV5-4 and TRBJ2-3; 7 nucleotides align to TRBD2. The V and J ends lost 4 bases and 2 bases, in that order; junction bases with no gene match: 1. Per the germline V gene, CDR1 is SGHNT and CDR2 is YYREEE (reference sequence). This CDR3 is built from 13 residues. CDR3 protein: CASSAGVTDTQYF. DNA for the CDR3: TGTGCCAGCAGCGCGGGGGTCACAGATACGCAGTATTTT.

This chain connects TRBV7-2 to TRBJ1-4; the D is unclear. The length of the CDR3 is 16 residues. Trimming left V 5 bases short and J 2 bases short, with 15 bases between. Germline loops: CDR1 SGHTA, CDR2 FQGNSA. The CDR3 is CASSVGFPGTNEKLFF. The CDR3 DNA reads TGTGCCAGCAGCGTAGGGTTCCCCGGGACTAATGAAAAACTGTTTTTT.

In this sample, this clonotype turned up a few times. This rearrangement joins TRBV29-1 to TRBJ1-1; TRBD1 agrees at 8 bases. Trimming took 4 bases from V and 3 from J; bases not matched to a gene: 10. The V gene's germline CDR1 is SQVTM and CDR2 ANQGSEA. The CDR3 contains 15 residues. CDR3 sequence (DNA): TGCAGCGTTGGAGGGGCAGGGGGCTTGGACACTGAAGCTTTCTTT. Encoded protein: CSVGGAGGLDTEAFF.

A few counts support this clonotype. The V call is TRBV20-1, the J call TRBJ1-1; no reliable D call. Per germline, CDR1 DFQATT and CDR2 SNEGSKA (reference sequence). The CDR3 has 11 amino acids. V lost 3 bases to trimming and J lost 3 bases, with 5 bases between them. CDR3 DNA: TGCAGTGCTAGTCGTCACACTGAAGCTTTCTTT. Translated, it gives CSASRHTEAFF.

V usage is TRBV7-2 and J usage is TRBJ2-3; D is unresolved. The ends were cut back, 2 bases at V and 7 bases at J, with 10 bases in the middle. The CDR3 consists of 13 residues. Germline CDR1 is SGHTA and CDR2 is FQGNSA. CDR3 region: CASSLSPGNTQYF. The CDR3, as DNA: TGTGCCAGCAGCTTATCCCCTGGGAATACGCAGTATTTT.

There are many counts of this clonotype. An end of the junction does not agree with germline; a read error may underlie this. The CDR3 DNA reads as TGCATTGCTAGGATACTAGCGGGGTCCATTAGTTATGAGCAGTTCTTC. This translates into CIARILAGSISYEQFF. The V and J genes are TRBV20-1 and TRBJ2-1, with TRBD2 identical over 10 bases. There are 16 residues in the CDR3. Germline CDR1 and CDR2: DFQATT and SNEGSKA (reference sequence).

This clonotype was seen ten or more times. The chain has TRBV20-1 and TRBJ1-3; D not certain. V dropped 0 bases and J dropped 0 bases, with 6 bases sitting between them. The CDR3 has 14 residues. Germline CDR1 reads DFQATT; CDR2 reads SNEGSKA (reference sequence). The CDR3 coding sequence is TGCAGTGCTAGAGATCGAAGCTCTGGAAACACCATATATTTT. Its protein product is CSARDRSSGNTIYF.

This clonotype was counted only a few times. This chain links TRBV20-1 with TRBJ1-4, with no clear D. CDR1 DFQATT and CDR2 SNEGSKA come from the germline V gene (reference sequence). This CDR3 spans 13 amino acids. Trimming stripped 0 bases from V and 7 bases from J, with 9 bases between. The CDR3 nucleotides read TGCAGTGCTAGAGACGGGTTTCGTGAAAAACTGTTTTTT. Translated, it gives CSARDGFREKLFF.

The V gene is TRBV7-2, the J gene TRBJ1-6, with D possibly being TRBD1 (5 bases). The germline V gene has CDR1 SGHTA and CDR2 FQGNSA. This CDR3 comprises 14 residues. Trimming removed 0 bases from V and 8 bases from J, with 8 bases in between. CDR3 DNA sequence: TGTGCCAGCAGCTTAGCTTGGGGGGATTCACCCCTCCACTTT. Protein: CASSLAWGDSPLHF.

This clonotype has a count of ten or more. This chain joins TRBV19 and TRBJ1-5; TRBD1 might be the D (5 bases). V was shortened by 6 bases and J by 5 bases, with 8 bases between the two germline ends. Germline V gene data show CDR1 as LNHDA and CDR2 as SQIVND (reference sequence). This CDR3 region has 12 residues. The DNA for the CDR3 is TGTGCCAGTAGCAGGGAGGATCAGCCCCAGCATTTT. This gives the protein CASSREDQPQHF. Full variable domain (remainder filled in from reference TRBV19 and TRBJ1-5): DGGITQSPKYLFRKEGQNVTLSCEQNLNHDAMYWYRQDPGQGLRLIYYSQIVNDFQKGDIAEGYSVSREKKESFPLTVTSAQKNPTAFYLCASSREDQPQHFGDGTRLSIL.

This clonotype was detected many times. J is TRBJ2-6 and V is TRBV6-1; possible D gene TRBD2, 5 bases. V was cut by 3 bases and J by 0 bases, with 6 bases left in between. The CDR3 is 15 amino acids. Germline loops: CDR1 MNHNS, CDR2 SASEGT. Written as DNA, the CDR3 is TGTGCCAGCAGTGACCGGGGCTCTGGGGCCAACGTCCTGACTTTC. This codes for CASSDRGSGANVLTF.

This chain uses TRBV11-2 with TRBJ2-7; a weak D match, TRBD1 (6 bases). V was clipped by 5 bases and J by 2 bases, with 13 bases between them. The CDR3 consists of 14 residues. The germline CDR1 and CDR2 sequences are SGHAT and FQNNGV. The CDR3 sequence: CASSRRDTTYEQYF. CDR3 DNA: TGTGCCAGCAGCCGACGGGACACAACCTACGAGCAGTACTTC.

This clonotype has only a few counts. The chain recombines TRBV20-1 with TRBJ2-3, with unresolved D. The CDR3 is 14 amino acids. Per the germline V gene, CDR1 is DFQATT and CDR2 is SNEGSKA (reference sequence). Trimming shortened V by 2 bases and J by 8 bases, and 17 bases separated the two germline ends. This CDR3 reads CSARIRAASGTQYF. CDR3 bases: TGCAGTGCTAGAATCCGGGCTGCCTCTGGTACGCAGTATTTT.

This clonotype was picked up a small number of times. The genes are TRBV11-2 and TRBJ2-3; no reliable D call. There are 15 residues in the CDR3. Germline V gives CDR1 SGHAT, CDR2 FQNNGV. V shed 5 bases and J shed 1 base, with 13 bases lying between them. CDR3 DNA sequence: TGTGCCAGCAGCCAAACTGTGATTGGCACAGATACGCAGTATTTT. Translation gives CASSQTVIGTDTQYF.

The table lists this clonotype with many counts. This chain uses TRBV5-1 with TRBJ2-1; D gene uncertain. Germline V gene lookup returns CDR1 SGHRS and CDR2 YFSETQ. V gave up 0 bases and J gave up 5 bases, with 9 bases separating them. The CDR3 runs to 14 residues. The CDR3 DNA is TGCGCCAGCAGCTTGGCGCAGCCGAACAATGAGCAGTTCTTC. This gives the protein CASSLAQPNNEQFF.